Each of the 30 T cell receptor beta chains below was sequenced from the same sample in a study of T cell clusters in autoimmune cytopenias. TRB was amplified by touch-down multiplex PCR, primer pools A and B combined. One entry per CDR3 protein, without DNA, is what TCRdb gives after re-calling the multiplex PCR reads. The sample table sets out several thousand distinct CDR3 sequences. TRB amplification used roughly 250 ng of peripheral blood genomic DNA. The sample was also reused in another study, on T cell repertoires in aging, cancer and after chemotherapy.

Sequencing input: peripheral blood. The receptors here all came from a human donor with chronic lymphocytic leukemia. The donor label of this sample is uncertain.

This clonotype is identified as medium-sized (0.01 to 0.1%) from frequency. The V and J genes are TRBV6-5 and TRBJ2-1; TCRdb's assignment of TRBD2 cannot be checked, as there is no DNA. Germline loops: CDR1 MNHEY, CDR2 SVGAGI. This CDR3 is built from 16 residues. This CDR3 reads CASSYLAGGRYNEQFF.

The chain has TRBV5-1 and TRBJ1-3. Looked up from germline, CDR1 is SGHRS and CDR2 is YFSETQ. This CDR3 is built from 16 residues. CDR3 sequence reads: CASSLEGRPSGNTIYF.

The chain couples TRBV10-3 to TRBJ2-3; TCRdb picks TRBD2, but there is no DNA to check that call. Germline CDR1 reads ENHRY; CDR2 reads SYGVKD. The CDR3 length is 14 residues. This CDR3 is CAISVAGQGNTQYF.

V is TRBV9 and J is TRBJ2-2; TCRdb names TRBD1, which stays unverified in the absence of DNA. The CDR3 length is 14 residues. Germline V gene lookup returns CDR1 SGDLS and CDR2 YYNGEE. The CDR3 loop is CASSVGDGLGELFF.

J is TRBJ1-3 and V is TRBV5-4; no DNA is available, so the TRBD1 call from TCRdb remains unchecked. The CDR3 loop spans 15 amino acids. Germline values: CDR1 SGHNT, CDR2 YYREEE (reference sequence). This CDR3 is CASSQGPSSGNTIYF.

The rearrangement links TRBV11-3 to TRBJ1-4; as DNA is missing, the TRBD1 call by TCRdb cannot be tested. The V gene's germline CDR1 is SGHNT and CDR2 YENEEA. The CDR3 runs 16 residues. This chain's CDR3 is CARSLDRGSGGEKLFF.

The chain is built from TRBV19 and TRBJ1-5. From germline, CDR1 is LNHDA and CDR2 SQIVND (reference sequence). The CDR3 has 12 amino acids. The CDR3 loop is CASKNLYQPQHF.

The chain is built from TRBV12-3 or TRBV12-4 and TRBJ2-3; TCRdb names TRBD2, which stays unverified in the absence of DNA. This CDR3 has 18 residues. The CDR3 loop reads CASSLPRGTLSSTDTQYF.

By frequency, this clonotype registers medium-sized. This chain links TRBV6-2 or TRBV6-3 with TRBJ2-1; TCRdb's D gene call, TRBD1, goes unchecked for lack of DNA. In germline, CDR1 is MNHEY, CDR2 SVGEGT. The CDR3 extends over 14 amino acids. The CDR3 loop reads CASNLQGGYNEQFF.

In terms of frequency, this clonotype is medium-sized. The chain's CDR3 is CASSQGPKDRGRAFF. This chain uses TRBV11-3 with TRBJ1-1; the D gene TCRdb calls, TRBD1, cannot be checked with no DNA. The CDR3 totals 15 residues. The V gene's germline CDR1 is SGHNT and CDR2 YENEEA.

CDR3 residues: CASSGWNMNTEAFF. The V gene is TRBV6-2 or TRBV6-3, the J gene TRBJ1-1. CDR1 MNHEY and CDR2 SVGEGT come from the germline V gene. The CDR3 has 14 amino acids.

This clonotype ranks as medium-sized in terms of frequency. The chain recombines TRBV11-3 with TRBJ2-3. Per the germline V gene, CDR1 is SGHNT and CDR2 is YENEEA. The CDR3 is made up of 12 amino acids. The CDR3 sequence is CASSLVPDTQYF.

The J gene is TRBJ1-1, the V gene TRBV27; TCRdb lists TRBD1, though no DNA is available to test this call. The CDR3 is 14 residues long. Germline lookup yields CDR1 MNHEY and CDR2 SMNVEV (reference sequence). The CDR3 loop reads CASRDGTLNTEAFF.

This clonotype registers medium-sized (0.01 to 0.1%) by frequency. V and J are TRBV10-3 and TRBJ2-3; the D gene TCRdb calls, TRBD1, cannot be checked with no DNA. In germline, CDR1 is ENHRY, CDR2 SYGVKD. This CDR3 spans 14 amino acids. The CDR3 region is CAISESWGLDTQYF.

The V and J genes are TRBV7-9 and TRBJ1-2; TCRdb reports TRBD1, a call that lacks DNA to check it against. CDR1 and CDR2 from the germline V gene are SEHNR and FQNEAQ (reference sequence). The CDR3 length is 12 residues. The chain's CDR3 is CASSSEGGGYTF.

This clonotype is classed as medium-sized (0.01 to 0.1%) by frequency. The chain couples TRBV15 to TRBJ2-5; TCRdb designates TRBD1, a call that cannot be tested without DNA. Germline CDR1 is LNHNV and CDR2 is YYDKDF (reference sequence). This CDR3 spans 13 amino acids. The CDR3 here is CATSSGRGKTQYF.

The J gene is TRBJ1-2, the V gene TRBV5-4; TCRdb names TRBD1, which stays unverified in the absence of DNA. The CDR3 sequence is 13 residues long. CDR1 is SGHNT, CDR2 YYREEE, per germline (reference sequence). CDR3 protein: CASSLTGAYGYTF.

By frequency, this clonotype is medium-sized. This chain connects TRBV5-6 to TRBJ1-2; TCRdb's D gene call, TRBD1, goes unchecked for lack of DNA. Germline CDR1 and CDR2: SGHDT and YYEEEE. The CDR3 is made up of 13 amino acids. CDR3 amino acids: CASSLLTGQGYTF.

Measured by frequency, this clonotype is medium-sized (0.01 to 0.1%). V and J are TRBV12-3 or TRBV12-4 and TRBJ2-2; the D gene TCRdb calls, TRBD1, cannot be checked with no DNA. This CDR3 has 17 amino acids. The CDR3 here is CASSRAGTGVITGELFF.

This clonotype is classed as medium-sized by frequency. The CDR3 protein is CASSWSQAYEQYF. The V gene is TRBV5-6, the J gene TRBJ2-7. Germline V gene sequence: CDR1 SGHDT, CDR2 YYEEEE. The CDR3 spans 13 residues.

This clonotype counts as medium-sized by frequency. The chain carries TRBV15 and TRBJ2-1; lacking DNA, the TRBD1 call made by TCRdb goes unchecked. Germline assignment: CDR1 LNHNV and CDR2 YYDKDF (reference sequence). The CDR3 spans 15 residues. CDR3 amino acids: CATSRGDRVYNEQFF.

This chain uses TRBV7-9 with TRBJ2-3; the D gene TCRdb calls, TRBD1, cannot be checked with no DNA. Germline CDR1 SEHNR, CDR2 FQNEAQ (reference sequence). CDR3 size: 15 residues. CDR3 loop: CASSLNGAGTDTQYF.

This chain uses TRBV19 with TRBJ1-1. Germline values: CDR1 LNHDA, CDR2 SQIVND (reference sequence). The CDR3 loop spans 14 amino acids. CDR3 in amino acids: CASSISILGTEAFF.

The chain links TRBV20-1 to TRBJ1-1; the TRBD1 assignment by TCRdb is unverifiable without DNA. The CDR3 is 16 amino acids. From germline, CDR1 is DFQATT and CDR2 SNEGSKA (reference sequence). CDR3 amino acids: CSARGQGAVVNTEAFF.

V usage is TRBV19 and J usage is TRBJ1-4; lacking DNA, the TRBD1 call made by TCRdb goes unchecked. The CDR3 has 15 amino acids. From germline, CDR1 is LNHDA and CDR2 SQIVND (reference sequence). The CDR3 region is CASSFRPGQGEKLFF. Drawing the rest from reference TRBV19 and TRBJ1-4, the complete variable domain is DGGITQSPKYLFRKEGQNVTLSCEQNLNHDAMYWYRQDPGQGLRLIYYSQIVNDFQKGDIAEGYSVSREKKESFPLTVTSAQKNPTAFYLCASSFRPGQGEKLFFGSGTQLSVL.

The gene calls are TRBV12-3 or TRBV12-4 and TRBJ2-7; the TCRdb D gene call, TRBD1, has no DNA to confirm it. The CDR3 is 15 residues long. The CDR3 is CASRRQGSDVYEQYF.

This chain joins TRBV15 and TRBJ2-1; as DNA is missing, the TRBD1 call by TCRdb cannot be tested. The CDR3 contains 15 residues. Per the germline V gene, CDR1 is LNHNV and CDR2 is YYDKDF (reference sequence). The CDR3 sequence: CATSRVWGKDNEQFF.

J is TRBJ1-1 and V is TRBV27. CDR1 is MNHEY, CDR2 SMNVEV, per germline (reference sequence). The CDR3 covers 13 residues. CDR3 protein: CASRGGGRTEAYF.

This clonotype is classed as medium-sized by frequency. V and J are TRBV6-1 and TRBJ1-5. Per the germline V gene, CDR1 is MNHNS and CDR2 is SASEGT. The CDR3 is 14 residues long. The CDR3 region is CASSVSGSNQPQHF.

This sequence joins TRBV20-1 and TRBJ2-1. The CDR3 runs to 12 residues. Germline CDR1 DFQATT, CDR2 SNEGSKA (reference sequence). This CDR3 is CSASNLWDEQFF.